This entry features one T cell receptor beta chain sequence. The data belong to a study of OX40 agonist ivuxolimab in advanced cancers. Study information: Partial responses were observed in three patients, of whom one had hepatocellular carcinoma and two had cutaneous melanoma.

V gave up 3 bases and J gave up 6 bases, with 14 bases separating them. The CDR3 totals 14 residues. The germline V gene encodes CDR1 MNHGY and CDR2 SVAAGI. The protocol was immunoSEQ multiplex PCR, while the TCRdb copy is restricted to in-frame clones and leaves out a portion. The sample has more than 50,000 clones, 90% to 95% seen once; the top ten hold around a sixth. This TCR came from an adult with an advanced solid tumor such as melanoma, head and neck, liver or kidney cancer. The sample consisted of CD4+ or CD8+ T cells sorted from blood, taken in a trial of the OX40 agonist ivuxolimab. The chain employs TRBV6-9 and TRBJ1-2, with D tentatively TRBD1 (6 bases). This CDR3 is CASSYSSGGDGYTF. As DNA, the CDR3 is TGTGCCAGCAGTTACTCGTCTGGGGGCGATGGCTACACCTTC.